The 13 T cell receptor beta chains below were found in one sample sequenced in a study of T cell repertoires in cytomegalovirus infection. No antigen has been identified for these receptors. TCRdb re-derived calls from the reads in MiXCR, one entry per CDR3 protein. The repertoire holds about 500,000 distinct CDR3 sequences, about 33% seen once, with roughly 16% in the top ten. The material was cultured PBMCs, obtained from culture after CMV antigen stimulation. The receptors here all came from a human donor in good health (CMV status not recorded). Some clones in this sample may be carry-over from other donors' samples.

The V and J genes are TRBV6-5 and TRBJ2-2, with 9 positions matching TRBD1. J gave up 2 bases and V 5 bases, and 6 bases lay outside the gene matches. The CDR3 runs 16 residues. Germline V lookup: CDR1 MNHEY, CDR2 SVGAGI. CDR3 in amino acids: CASSLGQGLNTGELFF. The DNA for the CDR3 is TGTGCCAGCAGTCTCGGACAGGGGCTAAACACCGGGGAGCTGTTTTTT.

This chain connects TRBV28 to TRBJ2-4; 8 positions match TRBD1. V was pared by 3 bases and J by 0 bases, with 1 base of the junction left unmatched. The CDR3 covers 15 residues. From germline, CDR1 is MDHEN and CDR2 SYDVKM. CDR3 loop: CASSFDRGAKNIQYF. The CDR3 bases are TGTGCCAGCAGTTTTGACAGGGGAGCCAAAAACATTCAGTACTTC. The full variable domain, in which reference TRBV28 and TRBJ2-4 provide the parts outside the CDR3, is DVKVTQSSRYLVKRTGEKVFLECVQDMDHENMFWYRQDPGLGLRLIYFSYDVKMKEKGDIPEGYSVSREKKERFSLILESASTNQTSMYLCASSFDRGAKNIQYFGAGTRLSVL.

This clonotype has just a few counts. This chain joins TRBV12-5 and TRBJ2-1; 8 bases fit TRBD1. Germline V gives CDR1 LGHNT, CDR2 FRNRAP. J was trimmed by 3 bases and V by 6 bases; bases with no gene match: 4. The CDR3 runs to 14 residues. The CDR3 protein is CASGGQDHYNEQFF. In DNA form, the CDR3 reads TGTGCTAGTGGGGGACAGGACCACTACAATGAGCAGTTCTTC.

This rearrangement joins TRBV4-1 to TRBJ1-1; D is uncertain. This CDR3 is 13 amino acids long. Trimming pared 2 bases from V and 7 bases from J, leaving 11 bases between. CDR1 is MGHRA and CDR2 is YSYEKL in the germline V gene. The CDR3, as DNA: TGCGCCAGCAGCCAACCTTTCGGGCTTGAAGCTTTCTTT. Amino acid sequence: CASSQPFGLEAFF.

The chain combines TRBV12-3 or TRBV12-4 with TRBJ2-5, with 8 bases matching TRBD2. J gave up 4 bases and V 7 bases, and 11 bases lay outside the gene matches. The CDR3 is 15 residues long. DNA for the CDR3: TGTGCCAGCAATCCCGGGAGCGGGAGACGAGAGACCCAGTACTTC. Its translation: CASNPGSGRRETQYF.

The chain carries TRBV2 and TRBJ2-2, with 12 bases aligning to TRBD2. CDR1 is SNHLY and CDR2 is FYNNEI in the germline V gene. The CDR3 contains 17 residues. J lost 1 base, V lost 6 bases, and 6 bases had no gene match. Written as DNA, the CDR3 is TGTGCCAGCAGGGGGTTGACTAGCGGGGGGAACACCGGGGAGCTGTTTTTT. Encoded protein: CASRGLTSGGNTGELFF.

This chain uses TRBV19 with TRBJ1-2; possible D gene TRBD1, 5 bases. The CDR3 runs to 17 residues. The germline CDR1 and CDR2 sequences are LNHDA and SQIVND (reference sequence). V lost 1 base to trimming and J lost 2 bases, with 17 bases between them. The CDR3 region is CASSIAARGRTNYGYTF. For the CDR3, the DNA is TGTGCCAGTAGTATAGCGGCAAGGGGACGGACGAACTATGGCTACACCTTC.

The chain has TRBV27 and TRBJ2-2; D ambiguous. The CDR3 contains 17 residues. The germline CDR1 and CDR2 sequences are MNHEY and SMNVEV (reference sequence). Trimming left V 3 bases short and J 4 bases short, with 18 bases between. The CDR3 DNA sequence: TGTGCCAGCAGTTTGGGCAGGCTCTTAGAACCCACCGGGGAGCTGTTTTTT. Protein: CASSLGRLLEPTGELFF.

The rearrangement joins TRBV11-2 to TRBJ2-3; 8 bases match TRBD2. This CDR3 region has 15 residues. The V segment lost 1 base and the J segment 5 bases; nucleotides outside the gene matches: 5. Germline CDR1 and CDR2: SGHAT and FQNNGV. The CDR3 nucleotides read TGTGCCAGCAGCTTAGGAGCGGGAGTTAGAGATACGCAGTATTTT. It codes for CASSLGAGVRDTQYF. The full variable domain, its missing parts supplied by reference TRBV11-2 and TRBJ2-3, is EAGVAQSPRYKIIEKRQSVAFWCNPISGHATLYWYQQILGQGPKLLIQFQNNGVVDDSQLPKDRFSAERLKGVDSTLKIQPAKLEDSAVYLCASSLGAGVRDTQYFGPGTRLTVL.

The gene calls are TRBV12-3 or TRBV12-4 and TRBJ2-5, with D tentatively TRBD1 or TRBD2 (5 bases each). V lost 2 bases to trimming and J lost 1 base, with 14 bases between them. This CDR3 region has 16 residues. The CDR3 DNA sequence: TGTGCCAGCAGTTTACGTCTTTGGGACCCCCAAGAGACCCAGTACTTC. As protein: CASSLRLWDPQETQYF.

This clonotype has just a few counts. This chain joins TRBV7-2 and TRBJ1-2; D is unresolved. V lost 0 bases and J lost 2, with 4 bases in between. The CDR3 totals 13 residues. Germline CDR1 reads SGHTA; CDR2 reads FQGNSA. CDR3 loop: CASSLAANYGYTF. Written as DNA, the CDR3 is TGTGCCAGCAGCTTAGCGGCCAACTATGGCTACACCTTC.

This clonotype was counted a single time. The chain recombines TRBV24-1 with TRBJ2-1; the D is unclear. CDR1 is KGHDR and CDR2 is SFDVKD in the germline V gene. The CDR3 length is 14 residues. V shed 6 bases and J shed 0 bases, with 8 bases lying between them. CDR3 in DNA: TGTGCCACCAGTCTGACCGACTCCTACAATGAGCAGTTCTTC. This sequence encodes CATSLTDSYNEQFF.

This clonotype was seen just once. The chain uses TRBV15 and TRBJ1-5; maybe TRBD1 (6 bases). Germline CDR1 reads LNHNV; CDR2 reads YYDKDF (reference sequence). V lost 0 bases and J lost 1, with 13 bases in between. This CDR3 region has 17 residues. The CDR3 sequence: CATSRDRGASSNQPQHF. CDR3 in DNA: TGTGCCACCAGCAGAGATCGGGGGGCTTCGAGCAATCAGCCCCAGCATTTT. The full variable domain, its missing parts supplied by reference TRBV15 and TRBJ1-5, is DAMVIQNPRYQVTQFGKPVTLSCSQTLNHNVMYWYQQKSSQAPKLLFHYYDKDFNNEADTPDNFQSRRPNTSFCFLDIRSPGLGDTAMYLCATSRDRGASSNQPQHFGDGTRLSIL.